This T cell receptor (beta chain) is from a study of shared clonotypes between healthy human individuals. A single count supports this clone. Its antigen is unknown. The authors divided CD4+ cells into CD45RA+ naive and CD45RA-negative memory subsets. Whole-study findings and limits: Sequencing depth was expected to affect clonotype sharing among donors. The researchers took only blood, and tissue repertoires probably look different.

Measured with immunoSEQ multiplex PCR; TCRdb has only the in-frame clones, and not every one. The sample has millions of clones; 90% to 95% are singletons. Germline CDR1 and CDR2: SGHTA and FQGTGA. The CDR3 runs to 15 residues. The V gene lost 1 base and the J gene lost 4 bases, with 13 bases spanning the gap. This sequence originates from a man aged 18 to 30 in good health. The gene calls are TRBV7-3 and TRBJ2-5, with D possibly being TRBD2 (5 bases). Sequencing was done on a sample of naive CD4+ T cells sorted from blood. Noted subset: CD45RA+ positively selected. The CDR3 is CASSLIAGVGETQYF. CDR3 in DNA: TGTGCCAGCAGCTTAATAGCCGGGGTTGGAGAGACCCAGTACTTC.